This passage covers 17 T cell receptor beta chains from one sample sequenced in a study of neoadjuvant nivolumab and ipilimumab in lung cancer. The protocol was immunoSEQ multiplex PCR, while the TCRdb copy is restricted to in-frame clones and leaves out a portion. The sample carries fewer than 40,000 clones, 85% to 90% recorded once. Material: peripheral blood, obtained before neoadjuvant nivolumab, alone or with ipilimumab. The receptors originated from an adult with non-small cell lung cancer.

The rearrangement uses TRBV7-8 and TRBJ1-5; 7 bases match TRBD1. The CDR3 is 15 residues long. V shed 3 bases and J 5 bases; nucleotides not matched to a gene: 7. Germline CDR1 and CDR2: SGHVS and FQNEAQ. The CDR3 protein is CASSFEGTVDQPQHF. Here the CDR3 DNA reads TGTGCCAGCAGCTTTGAGGGGACAGTAGATCAGCCCCAGCATTTT.

This chain links TRBV5-1 with TRBJ2-3, with TRBD2 matching 14 bases. CDR1 and CDR2 (germline): SGHRS, YFSETQ. This CDR3 region has 18 residues. Trimming took 3 bases from V and 4 from J; bases not matched to a gene: 10. CDR3 DNA: TGCGCCAGCAGCTCTGGACTAGCGGGAGGCAGGGAAGCAGATACGCAGTATTTT. This encodes CASSSGLAGGREADTQYF.

The chain carries TRBV7-9 and TRBJ2-7, with TRBD2 matching over 8 bases. This CDR3 comprises 17 residues. Germline V gene sequence: CDR1 SEHNR, CDR2 FQNEAQ (reference sequence). Trimming cost V 5 bases and J 4 bases; bases outside gene matches: 16. The CDR3 reads CASSPSGAGVVDYEQYF. In DNA form, the CDR3 reads TGTGCCAGCAGCCCGTCGGGAGCGGGAGTAGTGGATTACGAGCAGTACTTC.

The V gene is TRBV11-3, the J gene TRBJ1-1; possible D gene TRBD1, 5 bases. The germline V gene has CDR1 SGHNT and CDR2 YENEEA. V lost 5 bases and J lost 5, with 15 bases in between. The CDR3 sequence is 14 residues long. CDR3: CASSPWPRETEAFF. CDR3 bases: TGTGCCAGCAGCCCCTGGCCCAGGGAAACTGAAGCTTTCTTT.

This chain joins TRBV7-3 and TRBJ1-1; maybe TRBD1 (6 bases). Trimming shortened V by 5 bases and J by 6 bases, and 16 bases separated the two germline ends. CDR1 is SGHTA, CDR2 FQGTGA, per germline. There are 14 residues in the CDR3. In DNA, the CDR3 is TGTGCCAGCAGCGTAAAACAGGGAATGGCTGAAGCTTTCTTT. Translating gives CASSVKQGMAEAFF.

This clone was seen only once. V and J are TRBV9 and TRBJ1-1, with TRBD1 matching 8 bases. Per germline, CDR1 SGDLS and CDR2 YYNGEE. Trimming took 3 bases from V and 6 from J; bases not matched to a gene: 10. The CDR3 covers 15 residues. The CDR3 DNA is TGTGCCAGCAGCGATCCCCTCGGGGGACAGGCTGAAGCTTTCTTT. This sequence encodes CASSDPLGGQAEAFF.

The rearrangement joins TRBV5-1 to TRBJ2-5, with 7 bases that match TRBD1. V lost 0 bases, J lost 3 bases, and 11 bases stayed unmatched. Germline values: CDR1 SGHRS, CDR2 YFSETQ. This CDR3 has 17 amino acids. CDR3 in amino acids: CASSLGPLTGTKETQYF. CDR3 in DNA: TGCGCCAGCAGCTTGGGTCCCCTGACAGGGACCAAAGAGACCCAGTACTTC.

This chain's CDR3 is CASSDGISGNTIYF. The DNA for the CDR3 is TGCGCCAGCAGCGACGGAATCTCTGGAAACACCATATATTTT. V is TRBV5-1 and J is TRBJ1-3, with D unclear. The CDR3 totals 14 residues. Trimming removed 4 bases at V and 0 bases at J, with 8 bases between. Germline CDR1 is SGHRS and CDR2 is YFSETQ. The full variable domain, rest sourced from reference TRBV5-1 and TRBJ1-3, is KAGVTQTPRYLIKTRGQQVTLSCSPISGHRSVSWYQQTPGQGLQFLFEYFSETQRNKGNFPGRFSGRQFSNSRSEMNVSTLELGDSALYLCASSDGISGNTIYFGEGSWLTVV.

This chain links TRBV7-9 with TRBJ1-1; D is undetermined. Trimming pared 6 bases from V and 2 bases from J, leaving 7 bases between. The V gene's germline CDR1 is SEHNR and CDR2 FQNEAQ (reference sequence). This CDR3 has 12 residues. CDR3 sequence reads: CASRGTNTEAFF. CDR3 sequence (DNA): TGTGCCAGCAGGGGCACAAACACTGAAGCTTTCTTT.

In DNA form, the CDR3 reads TGTGCCAGCAGCTTGATGGTAGCGGACACAGATACGCAGTATTTT. This encodes CASSLMVADTDTQYF. V gene TRBV7-2 combines with J gene TRBJ2-3, with D possibly matching TRBD2 (6 bases). The CDR3 is 15 amino acids. V was shortened by 3 bases and J by 2 bases, with 12 bases between the two germline ends. CDR1 is SGHTA and CDR2 is FQGNSA in the germline V gene.

The chain couples TRBV7-2 to TRBJ2-3, with a tentative D call TRBD2 (5 bases). V lost 4 bases, J lost 2 bases, and 22 bases lay in between. The CDR3 consists of 18 residues. Germline lookup yields CDR1 SGHTA and CDR2 FQGNSA. CDR3 protein: CASSSQPLQLGLTDTQYF. CDR3 nucleotide sequence: TGTGCCAGCAGCTCCCAACCACTACAACTAGGGCTCACAGATACGCAGTATTTT.

V usage is TRBV28 and J usage is TRBJ2-1, with unresolved D. The germline V and J ends were trimmed by 4 bases and 6 bases, with 4 bases remaining between them. CDR3 length: 11 residues. CDR1 is MDHEN, CDR2 SYDVKM, per germline. The CDR3 reads CASSSTNEQFF. CDR3 nucleotide sequence: TGTGCCAGCAGTTCGACCAATGAGCAGTTCTTC. Full variable domain (rest looked up from reference TRBV28 and TRBJ2-1): DVKVTQSSRYLVKRTGEKVFLECVQDMDHENMFWYRQDPGLGLRLIYFSYDVKMKEKGDIPEGYSVSREKKERFSLILESASTNQTSMYLCASSSTNEQFFGPGTRLTVL.

The chain couples TRBV7-2 to TRBJ1-4, with D possibly TRBD1 on 5 matching bases. V shed 1 base and J shed 4 bases, with 7 bases lying between them. The CDR3 spans 14 residues. Germline CDR1 is SGHTA and CDR2 is FQGNSA. CDR3 sequence reads: CASSLGQFNEKLFF. The DNA of the CDR3 is TGTGCCAGCAGCTTAGGACAGTTTAATGAAAAACTGTTTTTT. Combining the CDR3 with reference TRBV7-2 and TRBJ1-4 gives the whole variable domain GAGVSQSPSNKVTEKGKDVELRCDPISGHTALYWYRQSLGQGLEFLIYFQGNSAPDKSGLPSDRFSAERTGGSVSTLTIQRTQQEDSAVYLCASSLGQFNEKLFFGSGTQLSVL.

The rearrangement uses TRBV7-9 and TRBJ1-5; 7 bases fit TRBD1. Germline V gene sequence: CDR1 SEHNR, CDR2 FQNEAQ (reference sequence). The CDR3 has 15 residues. After removal of 5 bases from V and 2 bases from J, the junction contained 6 bases not matched to a gene. The CDR3 is CASSEDRAGNQPQHF. The CDR3, as DNA: TGTGCCAGCAGCGAAGACAGGGCGGGCAATCAGCCCCAGCATTTT.

The table lists this clone with a few counts. V usage is TRBV7-8 and J usage is TRBJ2-2; D is possibly TRBD2 (6 bases). The CDR3 contains 15 residues. The V end lost 3 bases, the J end lost 8 bases, and 16 bases lay between the germline ends. Germline V gene sequence: CDR1 SGHVS, CDR2 FQNEAQ. The CDR3 DNA is TGTGCCAGCAGCTTGGGAGGCTACCGGCTAGGGGAGCTGTTTTTT. Translating it yields CASSLGGYRLGELFF.

This clone was recorded only once. The rearrangement joins TRBV5-1 to TRBJ2-7; 9 nucleotides match TRBD2. The CDR3 is made up of 15 amino acids. The junction had 8 bases not matched to a gene; V was cut back by 1 base and J by 6 bases. Germline CDR1 SGHRS, CDR2 YFSETQ. CDR3 bases: TGCGCCAGCAGCTTGTATAGCGGGAGTTTAGGCGAGCAGTACTTC. It yields the protein CASSLYSGSLGEQYF. The full variable domain, completed using reference TRBV5-1 and TRBJ2-7, is KAGVTQTPRYLIKTRGQQVTLSCSPISGHRSVSWYQQTPGQGLQFLFEYFSETQRNKGNFPGRFSGRQFSNSRSEMNVSTLELGDSALYLCASSLYSGSLGEQYFGPGTRLTVT.

This chain links TRBV7-2 with TRBJ2-7; 8 bases match TRBD1. The J segment lost 3 bases and the V segment lost 4 bases, leaving 5 bases of the junction unmatched. CDR3 length: 14 residues. In germline, CDR1 is SGHTA, CDR2 FQGNSA. The CDR3 nucleotides are TGTGCCAGCAGCTCCCGGGACAGGCTCTACGAGCAGTACTTC. This codes for CASSSRDRLYEQYF.